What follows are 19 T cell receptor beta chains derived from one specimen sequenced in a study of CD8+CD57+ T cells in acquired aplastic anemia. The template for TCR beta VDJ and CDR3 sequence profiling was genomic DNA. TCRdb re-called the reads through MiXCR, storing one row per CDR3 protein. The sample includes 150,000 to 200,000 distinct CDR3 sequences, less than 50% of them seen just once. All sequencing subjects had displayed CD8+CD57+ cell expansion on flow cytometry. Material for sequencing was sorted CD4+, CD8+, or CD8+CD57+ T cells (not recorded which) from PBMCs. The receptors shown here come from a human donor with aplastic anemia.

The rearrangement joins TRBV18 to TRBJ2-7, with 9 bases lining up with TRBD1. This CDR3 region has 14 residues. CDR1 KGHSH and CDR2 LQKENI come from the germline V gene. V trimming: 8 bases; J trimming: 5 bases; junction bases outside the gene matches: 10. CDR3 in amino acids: CASLRDRVFHEQYF. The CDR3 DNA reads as TGTGCCAGCCTCCGGGACAGGGTCTTCCACGAGCAGTACTTC. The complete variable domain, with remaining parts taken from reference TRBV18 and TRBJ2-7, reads NAGVMQNPRHLVRRRGQEARLRCSPMKGHSHVYWYRQLPEEGLKFMVYLQKENIIDESGMPKERFSAEFPKEGPSILRIQQVVRGDSAAYFCASLRDRVFHEQYFGPGTRLTVT.

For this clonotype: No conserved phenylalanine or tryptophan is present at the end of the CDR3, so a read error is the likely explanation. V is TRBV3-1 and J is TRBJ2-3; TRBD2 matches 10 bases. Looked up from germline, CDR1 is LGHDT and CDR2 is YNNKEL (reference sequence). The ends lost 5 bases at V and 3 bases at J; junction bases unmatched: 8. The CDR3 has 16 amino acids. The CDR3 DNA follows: TGTGCCAGCAGCTATATAGCGGGAGGCCGTACAGATACGCAGTATTCT. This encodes CASSYIAGGRTDTQYS.

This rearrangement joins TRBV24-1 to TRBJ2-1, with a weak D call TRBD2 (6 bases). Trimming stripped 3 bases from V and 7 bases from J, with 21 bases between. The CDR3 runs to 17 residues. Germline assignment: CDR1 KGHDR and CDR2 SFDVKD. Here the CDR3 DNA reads TGTGCCACCAGTGATCCTGTAGCGCTCGGGAGTGATAATGAGCAGTTCTTC. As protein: CATSDPVALGSDNEQFF.

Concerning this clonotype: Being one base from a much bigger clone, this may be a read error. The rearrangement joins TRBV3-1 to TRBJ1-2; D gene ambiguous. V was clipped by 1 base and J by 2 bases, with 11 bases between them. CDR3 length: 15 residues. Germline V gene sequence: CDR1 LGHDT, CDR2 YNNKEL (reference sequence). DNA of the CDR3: TGTGCCAGCAGCCAAGCACCAAGTCCCAACTATGGCTACACCTTC. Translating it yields CASSQAPSPNYGYTF.

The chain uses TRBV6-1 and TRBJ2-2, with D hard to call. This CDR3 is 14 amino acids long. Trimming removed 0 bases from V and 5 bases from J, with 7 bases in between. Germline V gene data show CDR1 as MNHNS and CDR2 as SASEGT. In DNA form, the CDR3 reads TGTGCCAGCAGTGAAGCGTATGGTACCGGGGAGCTGTTTTTT. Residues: CASSEAYGTGELFF.

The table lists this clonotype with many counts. The CDR3 region has the DNA TGTGCCAGCAGCTTAGAGATCTGGACAGGGATTAACACTGAAGCTTTCTTT. It is translated as CASSLEIWTGINTEAFF. The gene calls are TRBV11-2 and TRBJ1-1; 8 bases match TRBD1. V lost 0 bases and J lost 2; bases outside the gene matches: 8. The CDR3 runs to 17 residues. Germline loops: CDR1 SGHAT, CDR2 FQNNGV. Together with reference TRBV11-2 and TRBJ1-1, the CDR3 gives the full variable domain: EAGVAQSPRYKIIEKRQSVAFWCNPISGHATLYWYQQILGQGPKLLIQFQNNGVVDDSQLPKDRFSAERLKGVDSTLKIQPAKLEDSAVYLCASSLEIWTGINTEAFFGQGTRLTVV.

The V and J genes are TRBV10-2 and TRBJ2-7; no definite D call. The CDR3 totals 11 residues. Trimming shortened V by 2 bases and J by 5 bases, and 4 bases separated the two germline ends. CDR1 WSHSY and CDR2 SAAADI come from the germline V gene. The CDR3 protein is CASSEAHEQYF. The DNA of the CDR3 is TGCGCCAGCAGTGAGGCCCACGAGCAGTACTTC.

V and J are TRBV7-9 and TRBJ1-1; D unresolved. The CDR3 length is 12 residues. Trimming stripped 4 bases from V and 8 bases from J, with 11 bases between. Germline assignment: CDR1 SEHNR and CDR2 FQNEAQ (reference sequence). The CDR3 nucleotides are TGTGCCAGCAGCTCAGACCTCCCCGAAGCTTTCTTT. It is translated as CASSSDLPEAFF.

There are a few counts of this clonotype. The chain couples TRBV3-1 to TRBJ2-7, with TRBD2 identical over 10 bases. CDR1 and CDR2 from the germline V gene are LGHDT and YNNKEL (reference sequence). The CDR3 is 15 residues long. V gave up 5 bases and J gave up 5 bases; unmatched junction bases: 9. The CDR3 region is CASSALAGASHEQYF. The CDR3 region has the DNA TGTGCCAGCAGCGCTCTAGCGGGAGCTTCCCACGAGCAGTACTTC.

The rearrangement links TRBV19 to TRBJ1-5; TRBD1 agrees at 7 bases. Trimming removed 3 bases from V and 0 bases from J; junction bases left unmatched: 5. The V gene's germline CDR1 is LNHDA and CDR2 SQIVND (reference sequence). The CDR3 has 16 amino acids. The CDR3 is CASSISNRGSNQPQHF. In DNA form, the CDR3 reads TGTGCCAGTAGTATTTCCAACAGGGGTAGCAATCAGCCCCAGCATTTT.

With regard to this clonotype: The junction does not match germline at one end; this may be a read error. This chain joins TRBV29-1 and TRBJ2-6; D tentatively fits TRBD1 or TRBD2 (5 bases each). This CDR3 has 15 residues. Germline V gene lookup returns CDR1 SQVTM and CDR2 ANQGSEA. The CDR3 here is CSVAGTSSGANALTF. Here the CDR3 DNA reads TGCAGCGTCGCCGGGACCAGCTCTGGGGCCAACGCCCTGACTTTC.

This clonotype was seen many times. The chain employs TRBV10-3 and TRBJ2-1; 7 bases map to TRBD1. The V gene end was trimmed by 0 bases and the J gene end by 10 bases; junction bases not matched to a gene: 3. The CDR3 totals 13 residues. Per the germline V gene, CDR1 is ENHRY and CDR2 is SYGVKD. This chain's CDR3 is CAISESRTGEQFF. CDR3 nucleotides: TGTGCCATCAGTGAGTCGAGGACAGGAGAGCAGTTCTTC.

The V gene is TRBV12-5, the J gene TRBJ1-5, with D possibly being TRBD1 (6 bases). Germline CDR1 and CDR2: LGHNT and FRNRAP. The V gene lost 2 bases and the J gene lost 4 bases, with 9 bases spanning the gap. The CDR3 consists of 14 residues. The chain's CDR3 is CASGLQGRNQPQHF. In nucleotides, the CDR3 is TGTGCTAGTGGTTTGCAGGGGCGGAATCAGCCCCAGCATTTT.

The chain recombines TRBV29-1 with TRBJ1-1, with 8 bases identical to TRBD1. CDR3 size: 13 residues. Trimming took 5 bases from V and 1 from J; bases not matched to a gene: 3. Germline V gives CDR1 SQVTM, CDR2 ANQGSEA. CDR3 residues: CSVKGQANTEAFF. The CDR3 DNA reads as TGCAGCGTTAAGGGACAGGCGAACACTGAAGCTTTCTTT.

DNA for the CDR3: TGTGCCAGCAGCTTAGCGCTTGGGACAGGGAGCACAGATACGCAGTATTTT. Its protein is CASSLALGTGSTDTQYF. The chain uses TRBV7-2 and TRBJ2-3; 9 bases match TRBD1. The CDR3 length is 17 residues. Germline lookup yields CDR1 SGHTA and CDR2 FQGNSA. V gave up 0 bases and J gave up 0 bases; unmatched junction bases: 4.

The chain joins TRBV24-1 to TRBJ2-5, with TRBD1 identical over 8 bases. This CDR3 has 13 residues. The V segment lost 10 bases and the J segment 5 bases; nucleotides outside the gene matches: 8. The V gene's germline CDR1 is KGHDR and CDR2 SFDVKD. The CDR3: CATTGALWETQYF. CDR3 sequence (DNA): TGTGCCACGACAGGGGCGCTCTGGGAGACCCAGTACTTC.

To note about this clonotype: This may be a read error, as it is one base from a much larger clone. CDR3 region: CASSLELAGGSYNEQFF. CDR3 DNA sequence: TGTGCCAGCAGCTTGGAGCTAGCGGGAGGCTCCTACAATGAGCAGTTCTTC. V gene TRBV5-4 combines with J gene TRBJ2-1; 11 bases are a match to TRBD2. V shed 0 bases, J shed 0 bases, and the junction held 2 bases outside the gene matches. Germline CDR1 SGHNT, CDR2 YYREEE (reference sequence). The length of the CDR3 is 17 residues.

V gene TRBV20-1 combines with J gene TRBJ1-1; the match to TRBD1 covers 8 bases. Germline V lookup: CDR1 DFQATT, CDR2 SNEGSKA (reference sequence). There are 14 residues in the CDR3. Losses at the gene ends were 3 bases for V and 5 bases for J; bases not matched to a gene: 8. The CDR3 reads CSASHGQGVTEAFF. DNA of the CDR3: TGCAGTGCTAGTCATGGACAGGGAGTGACTGAAGCTTTCTTT.

The CDR3: CASSPTLRREQYF. CDR3 nucleotide sequence: TGCGCCAGCAGCCCCACCCTTCGTAGAGAGCAGTACTTC. J is TRBJ2-7 and V is TRBV4-3; D remains unclear. Trimming pared 4 bases from V and 7 bases from J, leaving 14 bases between. The CDR3 totals 13 residues. Germline V gives CDR1 LGHNA, CDR2 YSLEER.